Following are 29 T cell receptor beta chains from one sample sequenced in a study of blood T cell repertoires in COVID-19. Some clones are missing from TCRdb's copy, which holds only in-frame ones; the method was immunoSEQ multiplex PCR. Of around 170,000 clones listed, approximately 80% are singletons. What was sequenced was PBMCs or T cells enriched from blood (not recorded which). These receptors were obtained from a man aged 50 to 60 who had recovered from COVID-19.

In DNA, the CDR3 is TGCGCCAGCAGTGAGTCTGGGGCCCGGGGGGTCGGGTATGGCTACACCTTC. It codes for CASSESGARGVGYGYTF. The chain carries TRBV10-1 and TRBJ1-2; possible D gene TRBD1, 5 bases. CDR1 and CDR2 (germline): WNHNN, SYGVQD (reference sequence). The CDR3 has 17 residues. V lost 0 bases, J lost 5 bases, and 19 bases lay in between.

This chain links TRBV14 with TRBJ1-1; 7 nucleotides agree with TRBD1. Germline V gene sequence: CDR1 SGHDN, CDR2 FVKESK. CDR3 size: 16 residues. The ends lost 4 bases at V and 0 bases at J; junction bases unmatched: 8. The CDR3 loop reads CASSPYTGTVNTEAFF. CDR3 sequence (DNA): TGTGCCAGCAGCCCTTATACCGGGACAGTGAACACTGAAGCTTTCTTT.

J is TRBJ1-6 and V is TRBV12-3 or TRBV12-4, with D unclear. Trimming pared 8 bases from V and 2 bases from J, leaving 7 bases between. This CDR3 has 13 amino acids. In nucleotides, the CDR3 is TGTGCCAGCCCCCACACCTATAATTCACCCCTCCACTTT. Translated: CASPHTYNSPLHF.

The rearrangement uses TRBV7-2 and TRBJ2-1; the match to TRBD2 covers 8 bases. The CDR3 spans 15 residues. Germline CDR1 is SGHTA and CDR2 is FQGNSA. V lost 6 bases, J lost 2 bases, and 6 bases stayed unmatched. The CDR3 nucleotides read TGTGCCAGCAGTAATTTAGCGGGACCCTACAATGAGCAGTTCTTC. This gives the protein CASSNLAGPYNEQFF.

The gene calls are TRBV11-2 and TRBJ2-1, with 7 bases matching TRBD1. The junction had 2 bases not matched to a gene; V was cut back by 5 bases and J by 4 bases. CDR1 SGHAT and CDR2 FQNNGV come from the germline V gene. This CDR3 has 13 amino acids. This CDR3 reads CASSPDRYNEQFF. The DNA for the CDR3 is TGTGCCAGCAGCCCGGACAGGTACAATGAGCAGTTCTTC.

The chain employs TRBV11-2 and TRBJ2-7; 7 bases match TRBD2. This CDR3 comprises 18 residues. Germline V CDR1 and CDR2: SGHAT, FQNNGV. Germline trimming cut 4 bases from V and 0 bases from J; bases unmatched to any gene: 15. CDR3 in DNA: TGTGCCAGCAGCTACCAGCGGATGGGAGGGGATTACTCCTACGAGCAGTACTTC. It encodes CASSYQRMGGDYSYEQYF.

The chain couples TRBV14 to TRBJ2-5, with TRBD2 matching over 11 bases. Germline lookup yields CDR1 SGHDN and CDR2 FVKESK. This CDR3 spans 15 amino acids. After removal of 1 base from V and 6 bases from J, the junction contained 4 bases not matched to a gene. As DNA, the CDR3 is TGTGCCAGCAGCCAAGCAACTAGCGGGGGAAAGACCCAGTACTTC. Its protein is CASSQATSGGKTQYF.

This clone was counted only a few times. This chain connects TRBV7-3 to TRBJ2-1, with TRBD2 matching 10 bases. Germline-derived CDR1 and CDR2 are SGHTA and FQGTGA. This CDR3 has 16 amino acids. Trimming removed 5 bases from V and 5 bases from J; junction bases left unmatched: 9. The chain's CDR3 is CASSLNILAGNNEQFF. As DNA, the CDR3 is TGTGCCAGCAGCCTAAATATACTAGCGGGGAACAATGAGCAGTTCTTC.

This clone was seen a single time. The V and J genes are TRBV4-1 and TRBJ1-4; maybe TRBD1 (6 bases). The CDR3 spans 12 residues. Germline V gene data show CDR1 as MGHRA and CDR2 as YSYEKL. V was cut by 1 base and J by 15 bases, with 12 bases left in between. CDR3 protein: CASSQVQGRVFF. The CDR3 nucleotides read TGCGCCAGCAGCCAAGTCCAGGGGCGGGTGTTTTTT.

The CDR3 loop is CASRVGGLGNQPQHF. CDR3 in DNA: TGTGCCAGCAGGGTAGGAGGGTTAGGCAATCAGCCCCAGCATTTT. This sequence joins TRBV6-5 and TRBJ1-5; D is ambiguous. Trimming took off 6 bases at V and 2 bases at J, with 14 bases between the two ends. The CDR3 is 15 residues long. Germline V gene lookup returns CDR1 MNHEY and CDR2 SVGAGI.

CDR3 sequence reads: CASSQGTGGHQPQHF. The CDR3 coding sequence is TGTGCCAGCAGCCAAGGGACAGGGGGCCATCAGCCCCAGCATTTT. The genes are TRBV3-1 (or the pseudogene TRBV3-2) and TRBJ1-5; 11 bases are a match to TRBD1. The CDR3 extends over 15 amino acids. V lost 1 base to trimming and J lost 5 bases; unmatched junction nucleotides: 1. Germline loops: CDR1 LGHDT, CDR2 YNNKEL (reference sequence).

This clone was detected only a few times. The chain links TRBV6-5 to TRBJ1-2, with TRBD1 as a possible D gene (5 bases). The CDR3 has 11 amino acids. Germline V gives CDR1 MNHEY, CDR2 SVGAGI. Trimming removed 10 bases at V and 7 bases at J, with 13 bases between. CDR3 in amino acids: CATGGGFGYTF. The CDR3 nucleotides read TGTGCCACCGGTGGGGGGTTTGGCTACACCTTC.

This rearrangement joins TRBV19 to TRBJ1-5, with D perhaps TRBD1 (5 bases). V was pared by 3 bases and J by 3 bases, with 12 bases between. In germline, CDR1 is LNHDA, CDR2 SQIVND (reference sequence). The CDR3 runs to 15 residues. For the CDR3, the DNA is TGTGCCAGTAGTATCGGGGGGGGGACCAATCAGCCCCAGCATTTT. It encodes CASSIGGGTNQPQHF.

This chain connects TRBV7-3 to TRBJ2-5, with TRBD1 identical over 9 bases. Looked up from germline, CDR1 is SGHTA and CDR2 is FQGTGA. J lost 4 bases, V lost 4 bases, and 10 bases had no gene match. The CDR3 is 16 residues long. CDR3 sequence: CASSSRGTGRGETQYF. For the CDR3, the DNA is TGTGCCAGCAGCTCTCGGGGGACAGGGAGGGGAGAGACCCAGTACTTC.

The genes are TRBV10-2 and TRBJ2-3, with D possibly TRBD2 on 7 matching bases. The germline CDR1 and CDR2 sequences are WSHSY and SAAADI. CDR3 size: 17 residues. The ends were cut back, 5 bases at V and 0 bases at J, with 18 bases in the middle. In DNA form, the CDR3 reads TGCGCCAGCAGTAGCCCCAGACGGGGGGCTAGCACAGATACGCAGTATTTT. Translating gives CASSSPRRGASTDTQYF.

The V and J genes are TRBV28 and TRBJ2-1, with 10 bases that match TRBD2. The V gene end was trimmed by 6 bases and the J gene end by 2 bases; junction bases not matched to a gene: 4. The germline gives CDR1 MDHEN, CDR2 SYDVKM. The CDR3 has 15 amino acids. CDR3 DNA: TGTGCCAGCAGGAACAGCGGGGGGGCCTACAATGAGCAGTTCTTC. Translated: CASRNSGGAYNEQFF.

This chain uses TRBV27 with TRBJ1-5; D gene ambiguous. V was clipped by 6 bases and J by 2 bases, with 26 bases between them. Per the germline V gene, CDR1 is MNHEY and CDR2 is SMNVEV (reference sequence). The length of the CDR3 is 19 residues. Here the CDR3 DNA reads TGTGCCAGCAGGGCCGATGGTGTACCTAGGATTTCAGGCAATCAGCCCCAGCATTTT. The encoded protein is CASRADGVPRISGNQPQHF.

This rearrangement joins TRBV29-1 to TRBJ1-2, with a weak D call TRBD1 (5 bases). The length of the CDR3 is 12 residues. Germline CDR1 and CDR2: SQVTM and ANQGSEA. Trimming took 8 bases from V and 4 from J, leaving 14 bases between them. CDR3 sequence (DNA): TGCAGCACCGACCGGGGGTTCTATGGCTACACCTTC. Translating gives CSTDRGFYGYTF.

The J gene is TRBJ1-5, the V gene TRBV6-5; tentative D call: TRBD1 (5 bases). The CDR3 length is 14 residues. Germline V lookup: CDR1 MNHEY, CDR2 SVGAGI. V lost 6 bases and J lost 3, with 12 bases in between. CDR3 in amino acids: CASSSTGPNQPQHF. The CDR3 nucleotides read TGTGCCAGCAGCTCCACAGGACCCAATCAGCCCCAGCATTTT.

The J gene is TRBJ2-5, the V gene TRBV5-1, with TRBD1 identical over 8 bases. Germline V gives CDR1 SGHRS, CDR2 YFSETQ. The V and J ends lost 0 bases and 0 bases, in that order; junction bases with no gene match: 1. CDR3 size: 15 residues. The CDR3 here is CASSLGQGYQETQYF. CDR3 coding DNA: TGCGCCAGCAGCTTGGGACAGGGGTACCAAGAGACCCAGTACTTC.

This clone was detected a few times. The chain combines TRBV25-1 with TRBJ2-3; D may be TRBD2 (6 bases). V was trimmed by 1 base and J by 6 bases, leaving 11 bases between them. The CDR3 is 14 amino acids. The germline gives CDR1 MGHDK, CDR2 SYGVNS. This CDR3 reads CASSEWAGRDTQYF. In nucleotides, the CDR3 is TGTGCCAGCAGTGAATGGGCGGGGAGGGATACGCAGTATTTT.

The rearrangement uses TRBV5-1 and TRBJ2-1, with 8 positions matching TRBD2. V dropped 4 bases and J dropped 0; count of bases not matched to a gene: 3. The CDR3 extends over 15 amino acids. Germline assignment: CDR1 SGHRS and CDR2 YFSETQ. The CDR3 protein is CASSPAGGSYNEQFF. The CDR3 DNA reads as TGCGCCAGCAGCCCCGCGGGGGGCTCCTACAATGAGCAGTTCTTC.

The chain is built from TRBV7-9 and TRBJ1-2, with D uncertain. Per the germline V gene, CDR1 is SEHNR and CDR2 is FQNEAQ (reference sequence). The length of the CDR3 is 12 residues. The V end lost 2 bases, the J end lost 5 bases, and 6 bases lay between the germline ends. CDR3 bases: TGTGCCAGCAGCTTACCCGGGTATGGCTACACCTTC. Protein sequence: CASSLPGYGYTF.

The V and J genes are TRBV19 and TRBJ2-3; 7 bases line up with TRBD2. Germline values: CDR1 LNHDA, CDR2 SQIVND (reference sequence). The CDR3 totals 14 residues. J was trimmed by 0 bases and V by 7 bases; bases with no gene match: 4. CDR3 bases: TGTGCCAGTATGCGGCGGGGGAGCACAGATACGCAGTATTTT. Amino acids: CASMRRGSTDTQYF.

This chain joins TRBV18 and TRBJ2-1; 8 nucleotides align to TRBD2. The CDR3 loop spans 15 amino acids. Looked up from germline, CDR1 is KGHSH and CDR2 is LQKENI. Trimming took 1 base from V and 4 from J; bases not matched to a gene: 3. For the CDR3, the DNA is TGTGCCAGCTCACCACAGCGGGGGAGTTACAATGAGCAGTTCTTC. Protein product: CASSPQRGSYNEQFF.

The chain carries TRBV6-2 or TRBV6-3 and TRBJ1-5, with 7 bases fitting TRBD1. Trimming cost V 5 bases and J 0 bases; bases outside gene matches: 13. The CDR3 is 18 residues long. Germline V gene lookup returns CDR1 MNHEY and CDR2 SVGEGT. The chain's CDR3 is CASSPRTGGGYSNQPQHF. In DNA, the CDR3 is TGTGCCAGCAGTCCGAGGACAGGTGGTGGGTATAGCAATCAGCCCCAGCATTTT.

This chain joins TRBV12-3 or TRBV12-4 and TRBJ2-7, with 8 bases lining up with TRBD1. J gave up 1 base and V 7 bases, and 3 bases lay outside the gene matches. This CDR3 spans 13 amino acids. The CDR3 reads CASTRTGSYEQYF. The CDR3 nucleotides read TGTGCCAGCACGAGGACAGGGTCCTACGAGCAGTACTTC.

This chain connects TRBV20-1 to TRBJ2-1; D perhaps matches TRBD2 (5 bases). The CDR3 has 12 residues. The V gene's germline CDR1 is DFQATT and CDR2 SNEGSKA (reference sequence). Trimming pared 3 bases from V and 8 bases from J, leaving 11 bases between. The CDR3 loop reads CSASAAGDEQFF. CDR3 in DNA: TGCAGTGCTAGTGCTGCCGGGGATGAGCAGTTCTTC.

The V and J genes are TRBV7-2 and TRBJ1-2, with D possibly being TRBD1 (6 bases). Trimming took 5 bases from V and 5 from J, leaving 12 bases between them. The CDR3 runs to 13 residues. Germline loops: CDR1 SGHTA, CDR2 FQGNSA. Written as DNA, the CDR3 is TGTGCCAGCAGCCTCGGGACACCGTATGGCTACACCTTC. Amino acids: CASSLGTPYGYTF. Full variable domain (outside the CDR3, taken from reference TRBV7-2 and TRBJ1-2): GAGVSQSPSNKVTEKGKDVELRCDPISGHTALYWYRQSLGQGLEFLIYFQGNSAPDKSGLPSDRFSAERTGGSVSTLTIQRTQQEDSAVYLCASSLGTPYGYTFGSGTRLTVV.